Listed below are T cell receptor beta chains from one sample, sequenced in a study of beta chain features in type 1 diabetes. Generated by immunoSEQ multiplex PCR, the TCRdb table keeps only in-frame clones and is missing some. Here the sample spans 310,000 or so clones, roughly 8% being singletons. The sample consisted of central memory CD4+ T cells from blood. All receptors come from a woman under 30 in good health. Both conserved end residues are part of each CDR3. A D gene is named only where the DNA matches it firmly. Clone size is not always given. Where it is, it says once, few, many or a class for expanded clones.

j_call clone_size d_call v_call cdr3_aa cdr3_nt
TRBJ2-3 many - TRBV5-1 CASSLSGVGTDTQYF TGCGCCAGCAGCTTGTCCGGTGTGGGCACAGATACGCAGTATTTT
TRBJ2-2 few - TRBV6-6 CASQEGRSTGELFF TGTGCCAGCCAAGAGGGCCGGAGCACCGGGGAGCTGTTTTTT
TRBJ1-2 - - TRBV5-6 CASSRSVGSYGYTF TGTGCCAGCAGCCGCTCGGTGGGCAGTTATGGCTACACCTTC
TRBJ2-3 - TRBD2 TRBV4-2 CASSQGGLAGLDTQYF TGTGCCAGCAGCCAAGGGGGACTAGCGGGGCTCGATACGCAGTATTTT
TRBJ2-7 many TRBD2 TRBV7-9 CASSLIALAGGGGEQYF TGTGCCAGCAGCTTAATTGCGTTAGCGGGAGGAGGGGGCGAGCAGTACTTC
TRBJ2-2 few - TRBV4-2 CASSPQGRQNTGELFF TGTGCCAGCAGCCCGCAAGGTAGACAGAACACCGGGGAGCTGTTTTTT
TRBJ1-1 - - TRBV20-1 CSARGGQGAFF TGCAGTGCTAGGGGCGGTCAGGGAGCTTTCTTT
TRBJ1-1 - - TRBV7-9 CASSFLGPANTEAFF TGTGCCAGCAGCTTTTTGGGACCCGCGAACACTGAAGCTTTCTTT
TRBJ2-5 - - TRBV5-1 CASSLGLQETQYF TGCGCCAGCAGCTTGGGACTACAAGAGACCCAGTACTTC
TRBJ2-7 - - TRBV2 CASSDRPAVTSYEQYF TGTGCCAGCAGTGACCGCCCAGCGGTAACTTCCTACGAGCAGTACTTC
TRBJ2-3 few TRBD2 TRBV11-3 CASSSGAGVTDTQYF TGTGCCAGCAGCTCGGGAGCGGGAGTCACAGATACGCAGTATTTT
TRBJ2-3 few - TRBV19 CASPFRSTDTQYF TGTGCCAGCCCCTTTCGGAGCACAGATACGCAGTATTTT
TRBJ1-1 few - TRBV29-1 CSVGGRAEGYTEAFF TGCAGCGTTGGGGGGCGGGCAGAAGGGTACACTGAAGCTTTCTTT
TRBJ2-3 many - TRBV5-1 CASIAADTQYF TGCGCCAGCATAGCGGCAGATACGCAGTATTTT
TRBJ2-2 many - TRBV5-4 CASSLVGGELFF TGTGCCAGCAGCTTGGTTGGCGGGGAGCTGTTTTTT
TRBJ1-1 - - TRBV29-1 CSVEASGTEAFF TGCAGCGTTGAGGCTTCCGGCACTGAAGCTTTCTTT
TRBJ1-2 - TRBD1 TRBV9 CASSLGTGRSNYGYTF TGTGCCAGCAGCCTCGGGACAGGGAGGTCGAACTATGGCTACACCTTC
TRBJ1-5 - - TRBV5-8 CASSFRATSNQPQHF TGTGCCAGCAGCTTCAGGGCGACTAGCAATCAGCCCCAGCATTTT
TRBJ2-7 - - TRBV19 CASSRYGTATYEQYF TGTGCCAGTAGTCGGTACGGGACTGCGACCTACGAGCAGTACTTC
TRBJ2-1 few TRBD1 TRBV5-1 CASSSRDSSYNEQFF TGCGCCAGCAGCTCCAGGGACAGCTCCTACAATGAGCAGTTCTTC
TRBJ2-3 - - TRBV27 CASSLYPENTDTQYF TGTGCCAGCAGTTTATACCCGGAAAACACAGATACGCAGTATTTT
TRBJ2-7 few - TRBV10-3 CASRKDRRITYEQYF TGTGCCAGCAGGAAAGACAGGCGGATTACCTACGAGCAGTACTTC
TRBJ2-7 - - TRBV6-5 CASSSAGIFGEQYF TGTGCCAGCAGCTCTGCAGGGATTTTCGGCGAGCAGTACTTC
TRBJ2-1 few - TRBV7-9 CASSQARESHEQFF TGTGCCAGCAGCCAAGCGAGAGAGTCGCATGAGCAGTTCTTC